This T cell receptor (beta chain) was recorded in a study of T cell repertoires in cytomegalovirus infection. Overall study context: Public TCR beta signatures were indicative of both CMV infection and a matching HLA type. Study-wide points: HLA-C-restricted CMV-specific TCR beta clonotypes were dominant in the ex vivo response.

TCRdb reprocessed the reads with MiXCR, giving one entry per CDR3 protein. The table includes roughly 320,000 distinct CDR3 sequences, 9.5% detected once. In germline, CDR1 is SGHVS, CDR2 FNYEAQ. CDR3 length equals 16 residues. The J segment lost 7 bases and the V segment lost 3 bases, leaving 9 bases of the junction unmatched. This clonotype showed up many times. The antigen is unknown. The clonotype comes from a human donor in good health (CMV status not recorded). Some clones in this sample may be carry-over from other donors' samples. The source material was PBMCs. The chain uses TRBV7-6 and TRBJ1-5, with 10 bases fitting TRBD1. For the CDR3, the DNA is TGTGCCAGCAGCTTGTCAGGACAGGGGGTTGACCAGCCCCAGCATTTT. It translates to CASSLSGQGVDQPQHF.